One sample yielded the 25 T cell receptor beta chains listed below, sequenced in a study of blood T cells in healthy people across ages. A J-beta primer mix and a sample-barcoded 5' primer were used in a second PCR of about 6 to 12 cycles. One entry per CDR3 protein, called by TCRdb with MiXCR from the 5' RACE reads. The sample gives about 650,000 distinct CDR3 sequences, under 65% of which show up once; less than 15% is in the top ten. Sequences were obtained from blood. Source of these receptors: an elderly woman in good health.

This clonotype occurred a few times. This sequence joins TRBV27 and TRBJ2-5; 7 nucleotides align to TRBD2. V trimming: 4 bases; J trimming: 11 bases; junction bases outside the gene matches: 7. Germline CDR1 is MNHEY and CDR2 is SMNVEV (reference sequence). The CDR3 sequence is 12 residues long. CDR3 DNA sequence: TGTGCCAGCAGTTGGGACTACAATGAGCAGTACTTC. This codes for CASSWDYNEQYF.

The J gene is TRBJ1-5, the V gene TRBV4-2; TRBD1 matches 11 bases. Trimming at V came to 2 bases and at J to 6 bases, leaving 9 bases not matched to a gene. Germline lookup yields CDR1 LGHNA and CDR2 YNFKEQ. The length of the CDR3 is 17 residues. CDR3 bases: TGTGCCAGCAGCCAACCCGGGACAGGGGGATCGTTTCAGCCCCAGCATTTT. It translates to CASSQPGTGGSFQPQHF.

This chain uses TRBV12-3 or TRBV12-4 with TRBJ2-7, with D perhaps TRBD1 (6 bases). The CDR3 has 14 amino acids. V was cut by 6 bases and J by 2 bases, with 14 bases left in between. CDR3 amino acids: CASRPGHLPYEQYF. The CDR3, as DNA: TGTGCCAGCAGACCGGGACACCTACCCTACGAGCAGTACTTC.

Many counts were recorded for this clonotype. The CDR3 nucleotides read TGTGCCATCAGTGAGCACGGGGCCGGACAGGAGACCCAGTACTTC. Translated, it gives CAISEHGAGQETQYF. The gene calls are TRBV10-3 and TRBJ2-5; a possible D gene is TRBD1 (6 bases). The germline CDR1 and CDR2 sequences are ENHRY and SYGVKD. V lost 2 bases and J 5 bases, leaving 15 bases between the germline ends. The CDR3 is 15 residues long.

The chain links TRBV20-1 to TRBJ2-3; 9 bases align to TRBD1. CDR3 length: 11 amino acids. V was pared by 6 bases and J by 13 bases, with 8 bases of the junction left unmatched. CDR1 DFQATT and CDR2 SNEGSKA come from the germline V gene (reference sequence). CDR3 sequence (DNA): TGCAGTGCAAAAACAGGGGGCCGGGAGTATTTT. Translated: CSAKTGGREYF.

This clonotype was detected ten times or more. The chain couples TRBV4-1 to TRBJ2-3, with TRBD1 matching 7 bases. The CDR3 runs to 15 residues. In germline, CDR1 is MGHRA, CDR2 YSYEKL. The J segment lost 2 bases and the V segment lost 1 base, leaving 3 bases of the junction unmatched. Here the CDR3 DNA reads TGCGCCAGCAGCCAAGCCGGACAGGACACAGATACGCAGTATTTT. Translation gives CASSQAGQDTDTQYF.

This clonotype was counted many times. The chain links TRBV12-3 or TRBV12-4 to TRBJ2-5; tentatively, D is TRBD2 (6 bases). Trimming left V 4 bases short and J 7 bases short, with 10 bases between. The CDR3 has 12 residues. The CDR3 DNA is TGTGCCAGCAGTTGGGGGGAAGGGACCCAGTACTTC. As protein: CASSWGEGTQYF.

There are many counts of this clonotype. V usage is TRBV6-6 and J usage is TRBJ2-7; 10 bases fit TRBD1. The CDR3 sequence is 15 residues long. The junction had 6 bases not matched to a gene; V was cut back by 5 bases and J by 2 bases. Germline V gene lookup returns CDR1 MNHNY and CDR2 SVGAGI (reference sequence). The CDR3 sequence: CASSPRDRGTYEQYF. CDR3 sequence (DNA): TGTGCCAGCAGTCCCCGGGACAGGGGTACCTACGAGCAGTACTTC.

This clonotype was observed many times. The chain is built from TRBV6-1 and TRBJ2-5; TRBD1 might be the D (6 bases). The CDR3 spans 18 residues. V was cut by 3 bases and J by 4 bases, with 24 bases left in between. Germline CDR1 MNHNS, CDR2 SASEGT. The CDR3 is CASSEEGQSPRGSETQYF. The CDR3 DNA reads as TGTGCCAGCAGTGAGGAAGGGCAATCCCCCAGGGGATCAGAGACCCAGTACTTC.

This chain connects TRBV4-1 to TRBJ1-1, with D perhaps matching TRBD1 (6 bases). Germline V lookup: CDR1 MGHRA, CDR2 YSYEKL. The CDR3 runs to 15 residues. The V and J ends lost 2 bases and 0 bases respectively, with 10 bases between them. The DNA for the CDR3 is TGCGCCAGCAGCCAAACAGGGCGCATGAACACTGAAGCTTTCTTT. Translating it yields CASSQTGRMNTEAFF.

V is TRBV5-1 and J is TRBJ2-3; D remains unclear. This CDR3 region has 16 residues. The V end lost 1 base, the J end lost 3 bases, and 15 bases lay between the germline ends. Germline CDR1 and CDR2: SGHRS and YFSETQ. This chain's CDR3 is CASSLTFIPATDTQYF. The CDR3 coding sequence is TGCGCCAGCAGCTTGACCTTCATTCCGGCGACAGATACGCAGTATTTT.

The V and J genes are TRBV2 and TRBJ2-4; D might be TRBD1 or TRBD2, each matching 5 bases. The DNA end lines up better with TRBJ2-7; the J call may be wrong. The length of the CDR3 is 13 residues. CDR1 and CDR2 from the germline V gene are SNHLY and FYNNEI. The CDR3 region has the DNA TGTGCCAGCAGTGCCAGGGACGGCTACGAGCAGTACTTC. Translated, it gives CASSARDGYEQYF.

This clonotype has only a few counts. The rearrangement uses TRBV20-1 and TRBJ2-2, with 8 bases identical to TRBD2. CDR1 is DFQATT, CDR2 SNEGSKA, per germline (reference sequence). The ends lost 0 bases at V and 6 bases at J; junction bases unmatched: 6. The CDR3 consists of 15 residues. The CDR3 sequence: CSARDPGGASGELFF. The DNA for the CDR3 is TGCAGTGCTAGAGATCCGGGGGGGGCCTCCGGGGAGCTGTTTTTT.

This clonotype occurred once. This chain joins TRBV11-2 and TRBJ2-7; D call uncertain. Germline V CDR1 and CDR2: SGHAT, FQNNGV. The length of the CDR3 is 12 residues. V was trimmed by 5 bases and J by 6 bases, leaving 11 bases between them. This chain's CDR3 is CASSHQSGEQYF. The CDR3 DNA reads TGTGCCAGCAGCCACCAATCGGGCGAGCAGTACTTC.

This rearrangement joins TRBV5-1 to TRBJ1-1; D is unclear. In germline, CDR1 is SGHRS, CDR2 YFSETQ. The CDR3 runs to 14 residues. Trimming removed 2 bases from V and 7 bases from J, with 15 bases in between. CDR3 sequence (DNA): TGCGCCAGCAGCTTTGCCCGGATGGGGATTGAAGCTTTCTTT. Translated: CASSFARMGIEAFF.

This sequence joins TRBV7-9 and TRBJ2-7; 9 positions agree with TRBD1. The CDR3 spans 15 residues. The V segment lost 5 bases and the J segment 2 bases; nucleotides outside the gene matches: 7. CDR1 is SEHNR and CDR2 is FQNEAQ in the germline V gene (reference sequence). The CDR3 DNA reads TGTGCCAGCAGCCCCGGACAGGGGCGTCCCTACGAGCAGTACTTC. It translates to CASSPGQGRPYEQYF.

The chain employs TRBV13 and TRBJ2-5, with TRBD1 identical over 10 bases. Germline-derived CDR1 and CDR2 are PRHDT and FYEKMQ (reference sequence). CDR3 length: 15 residues. After removal of 5 bases from V and 5 bases from J, the junction contained 8 bases not matched to a gene. CDR3 loop: CASSHPTGGLETQYF. In nucleotides, the CDR3 is TGTGCCAGCAGCCACCCGACAGGGGGCTTGGAGACCCAGTACTTC.

This clonotype was recorded many times. This rearrangement joins TRBV24-1 to TRBJ2-3, with D possibly being TRBD1 (5 bases). Germline CDR1 is KGHDR and CDR2 is SFDVKD. V lost 3 bases and J lost 3, with 12 bases in between. This CDR3 has 15 residues. The CDR3 is CATSDRQGMTDTQYF. DNA of the CDR3: TGTGCCACCAGTGATAGGCAGGGAATGACAGATACGCAGTATTTT.

This clonotype appeared once. At one of its ends the junction is not consistent with the germline gene, which may arise from a read error. The gene calls are TRBV3-1 and TRBJ2-1; TRBD2 agrees at 9 bases. CDR1 and CDR2 from the germline V gene are LGHDT and YNNKEL (reference sequence). This CDR3 is built from 15 residues. The CDR3 spells CASSRTSGPYSEQFF. CDR3 nucleotide sequence: TGTGCCAGCAGCCGTACTAGCGGGCCGTACAGTGAGCAGTTCTTC.

The V gene is TRBV5-1, the J gene TRBJ2-7; TRBD1 agrees at 8 bases. V dropped 3 bases and J dropped 7; count of bases not matched to a gene: 15. In germline, CDR1 is SGHRS, CDR2 YFSETQ. The CDR3 length is 16 residues. The CDR3: CASSWGPTGATTEQYF. For the CDR3, the DNA is TGCGCCAGCAGCTGGGGCCCGACAGGGGCGACAACGGAGCAGTACTTC.

This clonotype was counted a few times. In DNA, the CDR3 is TGTGCCACCAGTGATGCGGGGAGCAATGAAAAACTGTTTTTT. Translating it yields CATSDAGSNEKLFF. This rearrangement joins TRBV24-1 to TRBJ1-4; no clear D. This CDR3 has 14 amino acids. The V gene lost 3 bases and the J gene lost 5 bases, with 9 bases spanning the gap. CDR1 and CDR2 (germline): KGHDR, SFDVKD.

This clonotype was seen a handful of times. The chain employs TRBV24-1 and TRBJ1-5; 9 nucleotides align to TRBD1. CDR1 and CDR2 from the germline V gene are KGHDR and SFDVKD. The CDR3 is made up of 15 amino acids. V lost 9 bases to trimming and J lost 5 bases; unmatched junction nucleotides: 10. The CDR3 region is CATGVSGQGHQPQHF. CDR3 DNA: TGTGCCACCGGGGTGTCGGGACAGGGCCATCAGCCCCAGCATTTT.

This clonotype appeared a single time. The J gene is TRBJ2-1, the V gene TRBV24-1; no reliable D call. Per germline, CDR1 KGHDR and CDR2 SFDVKD. This CDR3 comprises 15 residues. Trimming took off 5 bases at V and 5 bases at J, with 15 bases between the two ends. CDR3 bases: TGTGCCACCAGTGGCGGCAATGTGATGAACAATGAGCAGTTCTTC. It is translated as CATSGGNVMNNEQFF.

The sample holds many counts of this clonotype. This chain joins TRBV20-1 and TRBJ2-5; D is tentatively TRBD1 or TRBD2 (5 bases each). The CDR3 is 13 amino acids. V dropped 6 bases and J dropped 5 bases, with 16 bases sitting between them. Germline V CDR1 and CDR2: DFQATT, SNEGSKA (reference sequence). In nucleotides, the CDR3 is TGCAGTGCCCCCCAGGGCGAGGGGGAGACCCAGTACTTC. This sequence encodes CSAPQGEGETQYF.

Points on this clonotype: A much larger clone sits a single nucleotide away, making a read error possible. V and J are TRBV7-9 and TRBJ1-1; no clear D. Trimming took 5 bases from V and 9 from J, leaving 19 bases between them. The CDR3 is 14 residues long. Germline values: CDR1 SEHNR, CDR2 FQNEAQ (reference sequence). The CDR3 loop reads CASSRTELERKAFF. The CDR3 DNA reads TGTGCCAGCAGCCGTACAGAGTTAGAGCGGAAAGCTTTCTTT.